The clone carrying this T cell receptor (beta chain) was observed once. V trimming: 2 bases; J trimming: 1 base; junction bases outside the gene matches: 10. Germline V gene data show CDR1 as KGHSH and CDR2 as LQKENI. The CDR3 sequence is 19 residues long. Second-dose intervals near 4 or 12 weeks were combined. Data came from immunoSEQ multiplex PCR; TCRdb stores just in-frame clones and leaves some out. The sample holds under 80,000 clones, approximately 85% seen once. The source of the sample is a study of T cell responses to AZD1222 COVID-19 vaccine. This clonotype was obtained from an adult who received the AZD1222 COVID-19 vaccine. J is TRBJ2-6 and V is TRBV18, with 8 bases that match TRBD1. The sample here was peripheral blood, taken 28 days after the second AZD1222 dose. Here the CDR3 DNA reads TGTGCCAGCTCACCAGGGGCAGGGGGCAGGAGTTCTGGGGCCAACGTCCTGACTTTC. Its protein is CASSPGAGGRSSGANVLTF.